This entry is about one T cell receptor beta chain. TCRdb fed the reads into MiXCR, producing one record per CDR3 protein. Seen here are about 740,000 distinct CDR3 sequences, 35% to 45% observed once, and the top ten hold under 3%. Germline loops: CDR1 SQVTM, CDR2 ANQGSEA. V lost 1 base, J lost 5 bases, and 16 bases stayed unmatched. The CDR3 extends over 18 amino acids. These data originate in a study of T cell repertoires in cytomegalovirus infection. This clonotype originated in a human donor in good health (CMV status not recorded). Some clones in this sample may be carry-over from other donors' samples. The sequenced sample consisted of PBMCs. This sequence joins TRBV29-1 and TRBJ2-2, with 7 positions matching TRBD2. In DNA form, the CDR3 reads TGCAGCGTTGAAGCGAGGGGAACAAGGGAGGGAAGGACCGGGGAGCTGTTTTTT. Its protein product is CSVEARGTREGRTGELFF.